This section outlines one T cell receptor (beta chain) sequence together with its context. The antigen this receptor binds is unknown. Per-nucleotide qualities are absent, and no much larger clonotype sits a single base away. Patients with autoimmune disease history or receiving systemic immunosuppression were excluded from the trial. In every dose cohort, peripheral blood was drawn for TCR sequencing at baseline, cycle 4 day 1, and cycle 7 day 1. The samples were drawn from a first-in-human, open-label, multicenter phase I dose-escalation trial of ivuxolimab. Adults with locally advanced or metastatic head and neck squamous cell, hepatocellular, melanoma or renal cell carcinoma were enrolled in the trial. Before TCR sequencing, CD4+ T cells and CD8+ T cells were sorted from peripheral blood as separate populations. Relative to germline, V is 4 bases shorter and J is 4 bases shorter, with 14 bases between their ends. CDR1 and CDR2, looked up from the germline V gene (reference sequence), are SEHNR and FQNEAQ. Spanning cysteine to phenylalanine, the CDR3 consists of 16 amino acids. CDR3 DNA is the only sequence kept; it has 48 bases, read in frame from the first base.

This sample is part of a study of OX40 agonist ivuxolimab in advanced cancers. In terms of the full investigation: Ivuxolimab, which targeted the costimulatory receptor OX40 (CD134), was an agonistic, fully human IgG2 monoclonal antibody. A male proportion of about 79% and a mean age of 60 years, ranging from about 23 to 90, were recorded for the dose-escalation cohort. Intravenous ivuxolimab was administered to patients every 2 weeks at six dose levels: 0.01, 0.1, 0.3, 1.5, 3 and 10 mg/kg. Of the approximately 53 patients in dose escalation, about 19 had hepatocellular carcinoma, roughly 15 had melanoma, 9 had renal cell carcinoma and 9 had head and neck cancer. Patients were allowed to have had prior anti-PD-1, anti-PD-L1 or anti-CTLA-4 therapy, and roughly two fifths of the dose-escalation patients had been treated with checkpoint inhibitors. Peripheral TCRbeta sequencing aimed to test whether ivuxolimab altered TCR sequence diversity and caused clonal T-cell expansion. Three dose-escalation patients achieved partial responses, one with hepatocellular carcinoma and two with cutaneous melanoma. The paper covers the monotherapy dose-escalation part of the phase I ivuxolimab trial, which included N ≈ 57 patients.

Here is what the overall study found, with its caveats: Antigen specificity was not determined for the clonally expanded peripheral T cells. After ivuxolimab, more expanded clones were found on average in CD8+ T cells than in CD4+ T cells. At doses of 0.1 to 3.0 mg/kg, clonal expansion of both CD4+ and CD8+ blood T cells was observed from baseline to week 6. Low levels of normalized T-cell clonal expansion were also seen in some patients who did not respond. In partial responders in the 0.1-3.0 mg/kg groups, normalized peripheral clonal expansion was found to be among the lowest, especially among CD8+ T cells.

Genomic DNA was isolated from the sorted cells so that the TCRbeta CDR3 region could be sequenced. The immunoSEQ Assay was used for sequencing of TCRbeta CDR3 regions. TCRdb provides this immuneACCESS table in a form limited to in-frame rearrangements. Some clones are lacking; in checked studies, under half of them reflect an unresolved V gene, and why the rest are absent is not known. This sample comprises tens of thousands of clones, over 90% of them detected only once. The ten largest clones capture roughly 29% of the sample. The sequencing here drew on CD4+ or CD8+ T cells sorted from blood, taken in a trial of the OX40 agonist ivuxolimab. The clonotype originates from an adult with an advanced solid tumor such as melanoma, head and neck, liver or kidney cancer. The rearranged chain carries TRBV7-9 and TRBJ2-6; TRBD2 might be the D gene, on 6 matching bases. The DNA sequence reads TGTGCCAGCAGCTCCCGGGACTTAGGGGGGGCCAACGTCCTGACTTTC. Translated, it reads CASSSRDLGGANVLTF.